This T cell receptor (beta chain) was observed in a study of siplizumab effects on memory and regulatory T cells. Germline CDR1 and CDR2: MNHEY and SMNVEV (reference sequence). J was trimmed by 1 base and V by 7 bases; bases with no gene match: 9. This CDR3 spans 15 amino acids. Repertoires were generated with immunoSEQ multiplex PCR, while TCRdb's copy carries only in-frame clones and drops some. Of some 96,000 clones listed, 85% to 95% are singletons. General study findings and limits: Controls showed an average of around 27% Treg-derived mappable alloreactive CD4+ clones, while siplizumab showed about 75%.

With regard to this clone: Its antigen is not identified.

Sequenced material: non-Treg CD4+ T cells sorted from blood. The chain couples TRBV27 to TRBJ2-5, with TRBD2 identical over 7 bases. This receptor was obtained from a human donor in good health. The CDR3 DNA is TGTGCCAGCATTTCGATAGGGGAGGGCCAAGAGACCCAGTACTTC. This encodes CASISIGEGQETQYF.